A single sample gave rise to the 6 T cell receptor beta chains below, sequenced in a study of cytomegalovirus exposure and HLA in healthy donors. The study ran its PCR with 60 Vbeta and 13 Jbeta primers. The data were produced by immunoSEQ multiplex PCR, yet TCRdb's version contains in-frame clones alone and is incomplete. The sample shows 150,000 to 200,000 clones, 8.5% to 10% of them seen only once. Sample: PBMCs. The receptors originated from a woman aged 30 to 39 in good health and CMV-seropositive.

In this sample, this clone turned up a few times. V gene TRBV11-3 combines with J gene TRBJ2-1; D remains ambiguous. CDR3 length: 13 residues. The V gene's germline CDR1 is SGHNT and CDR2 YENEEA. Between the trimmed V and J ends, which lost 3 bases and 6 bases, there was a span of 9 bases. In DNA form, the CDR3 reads TGTGCCAGCAGCTTTTCCCTTCGCAATGAGCAGTTCTTC. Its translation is CASSFSLRNEQFF. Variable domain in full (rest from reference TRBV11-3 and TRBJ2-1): EAGVVQSPRYKIIEKKQPVAFWCNPISGHNTLYWYLQNLGQGPELLIRYENEEAVDDSQLPKDRFSAERLKGVDSTLKIQPAELGDSAVYLCASSFSLRNEQFFGPGTRLTVL.

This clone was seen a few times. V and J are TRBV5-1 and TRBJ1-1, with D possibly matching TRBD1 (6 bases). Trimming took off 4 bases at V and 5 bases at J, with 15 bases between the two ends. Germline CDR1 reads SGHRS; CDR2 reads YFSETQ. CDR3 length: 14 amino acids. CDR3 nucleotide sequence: TGCGCCAGCAGCGAACAGGGAGCTGGGACTGAAGCTTTCTTT. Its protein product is CASSEQGAGTEAFF.

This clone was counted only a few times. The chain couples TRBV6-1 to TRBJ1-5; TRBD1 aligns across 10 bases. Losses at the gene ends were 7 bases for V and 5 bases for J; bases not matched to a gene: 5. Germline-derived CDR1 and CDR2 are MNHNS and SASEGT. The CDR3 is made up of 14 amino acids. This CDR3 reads CASTQGTGDQPQHF. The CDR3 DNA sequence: TGTGCCAGCACCCAGGGGACAGGGGATCAGCCCCAGCATTTT.

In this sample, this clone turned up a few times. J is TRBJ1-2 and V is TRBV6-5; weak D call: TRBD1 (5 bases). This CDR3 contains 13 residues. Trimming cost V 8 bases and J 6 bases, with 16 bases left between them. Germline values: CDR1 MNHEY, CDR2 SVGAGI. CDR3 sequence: CASRETASNGYTF. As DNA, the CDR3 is TGTGCCAGCCGAGAGACAGCCTCGAATGGCTACACCTTC.

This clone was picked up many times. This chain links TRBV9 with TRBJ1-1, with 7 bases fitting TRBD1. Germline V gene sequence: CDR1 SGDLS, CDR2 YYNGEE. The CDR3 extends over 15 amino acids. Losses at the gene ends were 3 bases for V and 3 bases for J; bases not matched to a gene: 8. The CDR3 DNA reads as TGTGCCAGCAGCGACCGACAGGGATCGCACACTGAAGCTTTCTTT. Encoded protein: CASSDRQGSHTEAFF.

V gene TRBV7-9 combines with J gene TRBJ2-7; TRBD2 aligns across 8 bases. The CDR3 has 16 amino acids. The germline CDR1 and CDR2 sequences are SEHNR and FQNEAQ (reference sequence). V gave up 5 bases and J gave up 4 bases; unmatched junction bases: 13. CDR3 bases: TGTGCCAGCAGCCCTTCTAGCGGGCAAGGGAAATACGAGCAGTACTTC. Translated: CASSPSSGQGKYEQYF.